These 26 T cell receptor beta chains were sequenced from one sample in a study of blood T cell repertoires in COVID-19. Using immunoSEQ multiplex PCR, the repertoire was profiled, and TCRdb retains in-frame clones only, with some absent. The data show under 45,000 clones, roughly 90% seen once. The specimen sequenced was peripheral blood. These receptors were obtained from a man aged 55 to 70 with active COVID-19.

For the CDR3, the DNA is TGTGCCAGCAGTTACCGACAGGGAAACTACGAGCAGTACTTC. This sequence encodes CASSYRQGNYEQYF. The genes are TRBV6-5 and TRBJ2-7; TRBD1 matches 7 bases. In germline, CDR1 is MNHEY, CDR2 SVGAGI. The V gene end was trimmed by 2 bases and the J gene end by 3 bases; junction bases not matched to a gene: 4. This CDR3 has 14 residues.

This clone has a single count. The V and J genes are TRBV19 and TRBJ2-1; tentative D call: TRBD2 (6 bases). Germline CDR1 LNHDA, CDR2 SQIVND (reference sequence). The CDR3 loop spans 13 amino acids. Trimming shortened V by 4 bases and J by 9 bases, and 13 bases separated the two germline ends. The CDR3 spells CASSRGLIGEQFF. In DNA form, the CDR3 reads TGTGCCAGTAGTAGAGGACTAATTGGTGAGCAGTTCTTC.

CDR3 sequence: CASSYSPRGREKLFF. The CDR3 DNA reads as TGTGCCAGCAGTTACTCTCCCCGAGGTAGAGAAAAACTGTTTTTT. The chain recombines TRBV6-5 with TRBJ1-4; D is ambiguous. CDR3 size: 15 residues. The V and J ends lost 0 bases and 8 bases respectively, with 13 bases between them. Germline CDR1 MNHEY, CDR2 SVGAGI.

In its sample, this clone was seen a few times. The chain employs TRBV3-1 (or the pseudogene TRBV3-2) and TRBJ1-1; D unresolved. Trimming shortened V by 1 base and J by 8 bases, and 14 bases separated the two germline ends. Germline V lookup: CDR1 LGHDT, CDR2 YNNKEL (reference sequence). The CDR3 is 14 amino acids. As DNA, the CDR3 is TGTGCCAGCAGCCAAGGCCAAAGCAGGCGAGAAGCTTTCTTT. Amino acid sequence: CASSQGQSRREAFF.

A few counts support this clone. The chain couples TRBV7-2 to TRBJ1-6; D gene ambiguous. Germline V gene data show CDR1 as SGHTA and CDR2 as FQGNSA. Between the trimmed V and J ends, which lost 4 bases and 10 bases, there was a span of 8 bases. The CDR3 is made up of 12 amino acids. For the CDR3, the DNA is TGTGCCAGCAGCTACGGAGAATCACCCCTCCACTTT. This sequence encodes CASSYGESPLHF.

This chain connects TRBV28 to TRBJ1-2, with D perhaps TRBD1 (6 bases). Germline CDR1 is MDHEN and CDR2 is SYDVKM. The length of the CDR3 is 15 residues. Trimming removed 1 base from V and 3 bases from J, with 12 bases in between. CDR3 loop: CASSLSYRDDYGYTF. CDR3 bases: TGTGCCAGCAGTTTATCCTACAGGGATGACTATGGCTACACCTTC.

The genes are TRBV11-3 and TRBJ2-4; 8 bases fit TRBD1. The CDR3 is made up of 17 amino acids. Per germline, CDR1 SGHNT and CDR2 YENEEA. J lost 1 base, V lost 5 bases, and 10 bases had no gene match. The CDR3 bases are TGTGCCAGCAGCGGAGCCCAGGGGGCGGTGGCCAAAAACATTCAGTACTTC. As protein: CASSGAQGAVAKNIQYF.

This clone came up a few times. The chain combines TRBV9 with TRBJ2-7; D possibly corresponds to TRBD1 (6 bases). The V gene's germline CDR1 is SGDLS and CDR2 YYNGEE. This CDR3 region has 15 residues. V was pared by 9 bases and J by 0 bases, with 19 bases between. The CDR3 sequence is CANAFDRPSSYEQYF. The CDR3 DNA follows: TGTGCCAACGCCTTCGACAGGCCGAGCTCCTACGAGCAGTACTTC.

This clone was detected a few times. J is TRBJ1-3 and V is TRBV28; possible D gene TRBD1, 6 bases. This CDR3 is 15 amino acids long. In germline, CDR1 is MDHEN, CDR2 SYDVKM. Trimming took off 6 bases at V and 2 bases at J, with 14 bases between the two ends. The CDR3, as DNA: TGTGCCAGCAGCGGCTCAACAGGGACTGGAAACACCATATATTTT. Translation gives CASSGSTGTGNTIYF.

The CDR3 reads CASSLGDNEQFF. CDR3 bases: TGTGCCAGCAGCTTAGGAGACAATGAGCAGTTCTTC. The chain is built from TRBV7-9 and TRBJ2-1; D remains ambiguous. Germline V CDR1 and CDR2: SEHNR, FQNEAQ (reference sequence). This CDR3 region has 12 residues. V lost 1 base and J 5 bases, leaving 3 bases between the germline ends.

The chain has TRBV4-1 and TRBJ1-2, with unresolved D. Germline-derived CDR1 and CDR2 are MGHRA and YSYEKL. Deletions cut 1 base from V and 8 bases from J, with 14 bases between. CDR3 size: 14 residues. CDR3 nucleotide sequence: TGCGCCAGCAGCCAAGGCTCTATAAGTGAAGGCTACACCTTC. Protein: CASSQGSISEGYTF.

The V call is TRBV20-1, the J call TRBJ2-7; D gene ambiguous. CDR1 is DFQATT and CDR2 is SNEGSKA in the germline V gene (reference sequence). The V end was cut by 6 bases, the J end by 9 bases, with 15 bases between. The CDR3 has 11 amino acids. This CDR3 is CSAPERGGQYF. The CDR3 DNA reads as TGCAGTGCACCGGAGAGAGGCGGGCAGTACTTC.

This clone was recorded only once. V and J are TRBV28 and TRBJ1-3, with a weak D call TRBD1 (5 bases). The V and J ends lost 5 bases and 4 bases respectively, with 15 bases between them. Germline V gives CDR1 MDHEN, CDR2 SYDVKM. The CDR3 consists of 15 residues. The chain's CDR3 is CASSLLTGFGNTIYF. CDR3 bases: TGTGCCAGCAGTCTCCTAACAGGTTTCGGAAACACCATATATTTT.

The rearrangement links TRBV5-8 to TRBJ2-7, with a possible D match to TRBD1 (6 bases). V was cut by 0 bases and J by 7 bases, with 17 bases left in between. The germline CDR1 and CDR2 sequences are SGHTS and YDEGEE. The CDR3 length is 15 residues. CDR3 residues: CASSLVAGVSGEQYF. In nucleotides, the CDR3 is TGTGCCAGCAGCTTGGTGGCAGGGGTGTCGGGGGAGCAGTACTTC.

V usage is TRBV3-1 (or the pseudogene TRBV3-2) and J usage is TRBJ1-2; 10 nucleotides agree with TRBD1. This CDR3 is built from 16 residues. CDR1 and CDR2 (germline): LGHDT, YNNKEL (reference sequence). Losses at the gene ends were 4 bases for V and 7 bases for J; bases not matched to a gene: 12. CDR3 sequence reads: CASSLPTGQGGCGYTF. DNA for the CDR3: TGTGCCAGCAGCCTCCCCACCGGACAGGGGGGTTGTGGCTACACCTTC.

This chain uses TRBV9 with TRBJ2-2; no clear D gene. The CDR3 is made up of 11 amino acids. V was shortened by 2 bases and J by 7 bases, with 3 bases between the two germline ends. The germline V gene encodes CDR1 SGDLS and CDR2 YYNGEE. The CDR3 spells CASSVSGELFF. The CDR3 DNA is TGTGCCAGCAGCGTCAGCGGGGAGCTGTTTTTT.

The V gene is TRBV27, the J gene TRBJ2-6; D is unclear. The CDR3 consists of 14 residues. Per the germline V gene, CDR1 is MNHEY and CDR2 is SMNVEV (reference sequence). V was pared by 4 bases and J by 4 bases, with 8 bases between. In DNA, the CDR3 is TGTGCCAGCAGTTCTCTTTCCGGGGCCAACGTCCTGACTTTC. Encoded protein: CASSSLSGANVLTF.

J is TRBJ2-3 and V is TRBV9; 12 bases fit TRBD2. CDR3 size: 15 residues. The junction had 5 bases not matched to a gene; V was cut back by 3 bases and J by 6 bases. Per the germline V gene, CDR1 is SGDLS and CDR2 is YYNGEE. The CDR3 protein is CASSAGTSGRDTQYF. The CDR3 bases are TGTGCCAGCAGCGCCGGTACTAGCGGGAGGGATACGCAGTATTTT.

The rearrangement uses TRBV24-1 and TRBJ2-7; D might be TRBD1 (6 bases). The CDR3 is made up of 16 amino acids. With 2 bases removed from V and 2 bases from J, the gap between germline ends came to 15 bases. Germline V gene lookup returns CDR1 KGHDR and CDR2 SFDVKD. CDR3 residues: CATSDSTTGFPYEQYF. Here the CDR3 DNA reads TGTGCCACCAGTGATTCCACTACAGGGTTTCCCTACGAGCAGTACTTC.

The chain combines TRBV6-5 with TRBJ2-3; D might be TRBD1 (5 bases). The CDR3 length is 15 residues. Germline assignment: CDR1 MNHEY and CDR2 SVGAGI. With 2 bases removed from V and 0 bases from J, the gap between germline ends came to 9 bases. The CDR3 loop reads CASSYGAGSTDTQYF. CDR3 nucleotide sequence: TGTGCCAGCAGTTACGGGGCAGGCAGCACAGATACGCAGTATTTT.

This chain links TRBV7-2 with TRBJ2-7; 8 bases match TRBD2. Trimming took 0 bases from V and 3 from J; bases not matched to a gene: 10. CDR1 and CDR2 from the germline V gene are SGHTA and FQGNSA. The CDR3 loop spans 17 amino acids. The CDR3 DNA follows: TGTGCCAGCAGCTTAGCCGGGGGGAGCGGGAGTATCTACGAGCAGTACTTC. Translating gives CASSLAGGSGSIYEQYF.

The chain uses TRBV6-2 or TRBV6-3 and TRBJ2-7; 7 bases agree with TRBD1. The CDR3 runs 13 residues. CDR1 MNHEY and CDR2 SVGEGT come from the germline V gene. V shed 5 bases and J 6 bases; nucleotides not matched to a gene: 7. CDR3 DNA sequence: TGTGCCAGCAGTCGCCGAGGGGGCCCCGAGCAGTACTTC. It encodes CASSRRGGPEQYF.

V gene TRBV11-3 combines with J gene TRBJ2-3; D gene ambiguous. The CDR3 extends over 17 amino acids. Trimming took 4 bases from V and 0 from J, leaving 17 bases between them. Germline V gene data show CDR1 as SGHNT and CDR2 as YENEEA. CDR3 bases: TGTGCCAGCAGCTCACCACAGACGGCGTCTAGCACAGATACGCAGTATTTT. Residues: CASSSPQTASSTDTQYF.

This chain links TRBV18 with TRBJ1-4; the D is unclear. V was cut by 5 bases and J by 1 base, with 14 bases left in between. In germline, CDR1 is KGHSH, CDR2 LQKENI. This CDR3 is built from 16 residues. In nucleotides, the CDR3 is TGTGCCAGCTCATCTTTCACCGGGGTAACTAATGAAAAACTGTTTTTT. The encoded protein is CASSSFTGVTNEKLFF.

The chain joins TRBV7-9 to TRBJ1-2; 9 nucleotides line up with TRBD1. The CDR3 length is 19 residues. V was pared by 6 bases and J by 1 base, with 18 bases of the junction left unmatched. Germline-derived CDR1 and CDR2 are SEHNR and FQNEAQ (reference sequence). CDR3 amino acids: CASRPPDRGSIDINYGYTF. CDR3 nucleotides: TGTGCCAGCAGACCACCCGACAGGGGGTCGATCGACATTAACTATGGCTACACCTTC.

The chain is built from TRBV28 and TRBJ2-1; TRBD2 is a possible D gene (5 bases). Germline V CDR1 and CDR2: MDHEN, SYDVKM. The CDR3 contains 14 residues. With 7 bases removed from V and 4 bases from J, the gap between germline ends came to 14 bases. CDR3 nucleotides: TGTGCCAGCACTTTGCCGGGGAATTACAATGAGCAGTTCTTC. Translated: CASTLPGNYNEQFF.